The clone carrying this T cell receptor (beta chain) was counted once. Its antigen is still unknown. The sample originates from a study of CD8+ T cells in alopecia areata. Points from the study as a whole: Mice gave a clearer picture of TCR sharing than patients did, possibly for HLA-related reasons. Tissue-resident alphabeta T cells belonging to normal skin likewise get sequenced within scalp specimens.

Extraction and reverse transcription of RNA yielded cDNA as the sequencing template. Some clones are missing from TCRdb's copy, which holds only in-frame ones; the method was immunoSEQ multiplex PCR. The table includes approximately 100,000 clones, 55% detected once. The TCR sequence derives from a human donor in good health. Sequencing used CD4+ T cells sorted from blood.

CDR3 protein: CASSALRGWSNNEQFF. The CDR3 DNA reads as TGTGCCAGCAGTGCCCTGCGGGGCTGGTCCAACAATGAGCAGTTCTTC. The gene calls are TRBV2 and TRBJ2-1; possible D gene TRBD2, 6 bases. Germline CDR1 is SNHLY and CDR2 is FYNNEI. The CDR3 loop spans 16 amino acids. V was trimmed by 4 bases and J by 5 bases, leaving 18 bases between them.